The T cell receptor beta chain described here comes from a study of shared clonotypes between healthy human individuals. Study context: Each donor contributed plates that comprised three CD4 naive, three CD4 memory, two CD8 naive and one CD8 memory.

Notes on this clone: Its cognate antigen is unknown.

Only CD45RO-negative cells positively selected for CCR7 counted as naive CD8 cells, so terminally differentiated effector memory CD45RA+ cells were excluded. TCRdb keeps only in-frame clones here, not all; method: immunoSEQ multiplex PCR. In the table there are about 1,800,000 clones, about 95% of which are singletons. Findings and caveats of the study: Unshared clonotypes carried lower generation probabilities than those common to all four donors. The small donor group covered limited genetic and exposure diversity. Read depth was anticipated to influence clonotype sharing among donors.

With 4 bases removed from V and 7 bases from J, the gap between germline ends came to 8 bases. This CDR3 contains 12 residues. Per the germline V gene, CDR1 is MDHEN and CDR2 is SYDVKM. The chain links TRBV28 to TRBJ1-5; perhaps TRBD1 as D (5 bases). The specimen sequenced was naive CD8+ T cells sorted from blood. This sequence was found in a man between 18 and 29 years old in good health. Here the CDR3 DNA reads TGTGCCAGCAGTTCAGGGTTCCAGCCCCAGCATTTT. Its protein is CASSSGFQPQHF.